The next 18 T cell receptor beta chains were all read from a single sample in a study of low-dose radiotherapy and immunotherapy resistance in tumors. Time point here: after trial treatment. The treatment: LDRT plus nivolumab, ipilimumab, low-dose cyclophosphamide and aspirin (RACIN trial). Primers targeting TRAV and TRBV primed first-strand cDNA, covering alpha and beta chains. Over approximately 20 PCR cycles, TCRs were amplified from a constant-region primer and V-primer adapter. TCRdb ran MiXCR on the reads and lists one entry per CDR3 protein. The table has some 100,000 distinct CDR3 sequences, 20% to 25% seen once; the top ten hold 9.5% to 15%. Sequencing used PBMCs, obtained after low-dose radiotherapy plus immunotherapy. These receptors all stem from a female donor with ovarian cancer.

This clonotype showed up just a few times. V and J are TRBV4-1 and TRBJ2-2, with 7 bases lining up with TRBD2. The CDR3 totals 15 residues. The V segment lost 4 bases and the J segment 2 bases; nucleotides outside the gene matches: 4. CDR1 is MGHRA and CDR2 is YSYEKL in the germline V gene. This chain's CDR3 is CASSRSSGNTGELFF. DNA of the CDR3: TGCGCCAGCAGCCGGTCTAGCGGTAACACCGGGGAGCTGTTTTTT.

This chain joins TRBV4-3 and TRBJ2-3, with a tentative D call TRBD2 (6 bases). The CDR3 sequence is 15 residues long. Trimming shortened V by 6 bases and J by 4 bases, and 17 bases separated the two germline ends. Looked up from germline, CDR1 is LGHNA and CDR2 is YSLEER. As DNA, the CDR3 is TGCGCCAGCAGACAGCGGGTCATCGGAGCAGATACGCAGTATTTT. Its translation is CASRQRVIGADTQYF.

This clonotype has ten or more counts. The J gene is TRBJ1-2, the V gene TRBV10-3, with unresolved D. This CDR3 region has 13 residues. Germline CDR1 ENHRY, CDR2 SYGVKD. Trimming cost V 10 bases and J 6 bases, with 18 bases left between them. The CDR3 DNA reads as TGTGCCACCGGGCGAGGGAATAGTGATGGCTACACCTTC. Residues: CATGRGNSDGYTF.

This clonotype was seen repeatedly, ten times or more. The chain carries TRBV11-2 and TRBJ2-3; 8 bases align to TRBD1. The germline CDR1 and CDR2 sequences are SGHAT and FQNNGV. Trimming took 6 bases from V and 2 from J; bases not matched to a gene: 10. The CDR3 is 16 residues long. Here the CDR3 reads CASSYAGTGYTDTQYF. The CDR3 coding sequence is TGTGCCAGCAGTTATGCCGGGACAGGCTACACAGATACGCAGTATTTT. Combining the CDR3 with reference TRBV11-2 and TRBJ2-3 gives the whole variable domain EAGVAQSPRYKIIEKRQSVAFWCNPISGHATLYWYQQILGQGPKLLIQFQNNGVVDDSQLPKDRFSAERLKGVDSTLKIQPAKLEDSAVYLCASSYAGTGYTDTQYFGPGTRLTVL.

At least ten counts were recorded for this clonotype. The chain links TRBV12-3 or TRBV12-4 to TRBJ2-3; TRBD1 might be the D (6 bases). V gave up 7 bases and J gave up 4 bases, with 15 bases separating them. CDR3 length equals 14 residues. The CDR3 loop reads CASTQRGGPDTQYF. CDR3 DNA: TGTGCCAGCACCCAGAGAGGGGGACCAGATACGCAGTATTTT.

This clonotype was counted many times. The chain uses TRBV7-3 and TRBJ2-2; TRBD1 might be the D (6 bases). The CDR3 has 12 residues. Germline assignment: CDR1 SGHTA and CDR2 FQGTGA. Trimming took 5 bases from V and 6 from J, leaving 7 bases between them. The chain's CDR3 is CASSAGAGELFF. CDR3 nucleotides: TGTGCCAGCAGCGCAGGGGCCGGGGAGCTGTTTTTT.

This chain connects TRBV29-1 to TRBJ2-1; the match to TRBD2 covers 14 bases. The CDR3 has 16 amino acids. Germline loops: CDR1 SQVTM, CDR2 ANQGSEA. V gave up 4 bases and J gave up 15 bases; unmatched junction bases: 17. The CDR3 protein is CSVVGPGLAGVVSLFF. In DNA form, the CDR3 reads TGCAGCGTTGTAGGTCCGGGACTAGCGGGAGTCGTCTCTCTGTTCTTC.

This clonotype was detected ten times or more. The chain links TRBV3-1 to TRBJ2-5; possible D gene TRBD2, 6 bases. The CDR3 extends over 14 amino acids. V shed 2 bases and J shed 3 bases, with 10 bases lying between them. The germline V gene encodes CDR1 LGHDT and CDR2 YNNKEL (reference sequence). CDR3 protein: CASSQWGGEETQYF. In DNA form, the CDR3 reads TGTGCCAGCAGCCAATGGGGCGGGGAAGAGACCCAGTACTTC.

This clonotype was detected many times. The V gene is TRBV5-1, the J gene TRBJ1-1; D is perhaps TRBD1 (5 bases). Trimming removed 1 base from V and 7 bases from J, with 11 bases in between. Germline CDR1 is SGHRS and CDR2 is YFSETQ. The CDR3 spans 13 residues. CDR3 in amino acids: CASSLTAGLEAFF. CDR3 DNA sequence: TGCGCCAGCAGCTTGACGGCAGGGCTTGAAGCTTTCTTT.

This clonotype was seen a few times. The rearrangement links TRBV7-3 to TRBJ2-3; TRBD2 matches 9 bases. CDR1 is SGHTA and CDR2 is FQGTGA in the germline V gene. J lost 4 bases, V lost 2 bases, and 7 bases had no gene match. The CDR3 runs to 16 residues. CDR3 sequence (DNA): TGTGCCAGCAGCTTATCGGGCGGGAGGGCGTCAGATACGCAGTATTTT. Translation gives CASSLSGGRASDTQYF.

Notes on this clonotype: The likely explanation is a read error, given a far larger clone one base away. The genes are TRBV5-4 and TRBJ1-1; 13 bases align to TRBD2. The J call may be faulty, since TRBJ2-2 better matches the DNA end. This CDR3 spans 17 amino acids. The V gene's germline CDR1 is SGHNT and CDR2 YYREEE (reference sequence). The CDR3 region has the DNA TGTGCCTTAAGGCGGACTAGCGGGGGCCCGAACACCGGGGAGCTGTTTTTT. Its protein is CALRRTSGGPNTGELFF.

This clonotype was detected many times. The CDR3 region has the DNA TGTGCCACCAGTGATTTGCTAAGCGGCTCCTACAATGAGCAGTTCTTC. Protein product: CATSDLLSGSYNEQFF. The genes are TRBV24-1 and TRBJ2-1, with D perhaps matching TRBD2 (5 bases). Trimming removed 0 bases at V and 0 bases at J, with 8 bases between. Germline CDR1 KGHDR, CDR2 SFDVKD. The CDR3 contains 16 residues.

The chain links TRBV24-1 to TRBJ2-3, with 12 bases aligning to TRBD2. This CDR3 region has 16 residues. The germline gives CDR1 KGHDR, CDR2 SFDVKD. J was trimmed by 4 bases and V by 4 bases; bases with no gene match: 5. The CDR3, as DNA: TGTGCCACCAGTGAGAGGCTAGCGGGAGGGCCAGATACGCAGTATTTT. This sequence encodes CATSERLAGGPDTQYF.

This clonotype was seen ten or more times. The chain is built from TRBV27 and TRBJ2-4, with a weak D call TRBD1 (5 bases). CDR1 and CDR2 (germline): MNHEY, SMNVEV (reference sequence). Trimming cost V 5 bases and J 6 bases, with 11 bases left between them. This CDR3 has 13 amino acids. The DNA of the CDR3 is TGTGCCAGCAGTCGTACAGGTGGAAACATTCAGTACTTC. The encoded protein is CASSRTGGNIQYF.

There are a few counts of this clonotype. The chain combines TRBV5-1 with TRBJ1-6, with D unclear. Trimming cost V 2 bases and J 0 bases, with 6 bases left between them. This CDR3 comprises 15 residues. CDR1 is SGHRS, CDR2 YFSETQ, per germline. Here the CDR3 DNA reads TGCGCCAGCAGCTTTGAGAGCTCCTATAATTCACCCCTCCACTTT. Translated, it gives CASSFESSYNSPLHF.

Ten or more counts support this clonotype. The CDR3 DNA reads TGTGCCTGGAGTGTAGGCCCCGAGCAGTACTTC. Its protein is CAWSVGPEQYF. The V gene is TRBV30, the J gene TRBJ2-7; D gene ambiguous. Germline V CDR1 and CDR2: GTSNPN, SVGIG (reference sequence). Between the trimmed V and J ends, which lost 0 bases and 6 bases, there was a span of 6 bases. The CDR3 has 11 amino acids.

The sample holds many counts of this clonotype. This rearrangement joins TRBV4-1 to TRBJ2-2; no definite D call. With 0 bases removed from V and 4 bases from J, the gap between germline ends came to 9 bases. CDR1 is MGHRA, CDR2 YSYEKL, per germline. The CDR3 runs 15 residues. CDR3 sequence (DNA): TGCGCCAGCAGCCAAGAATCAGTGAGCACCGGGGAGCTGTTTTTT. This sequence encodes CASSQESVSTGELFF.

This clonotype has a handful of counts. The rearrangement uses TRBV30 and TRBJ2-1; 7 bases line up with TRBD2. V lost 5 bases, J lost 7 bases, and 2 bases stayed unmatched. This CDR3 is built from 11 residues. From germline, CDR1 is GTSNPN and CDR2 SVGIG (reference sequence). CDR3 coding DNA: TGTGCCTGGGGACTAGGGAATGAGCAGTTCTTC. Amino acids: CAWGLGNEQFF.